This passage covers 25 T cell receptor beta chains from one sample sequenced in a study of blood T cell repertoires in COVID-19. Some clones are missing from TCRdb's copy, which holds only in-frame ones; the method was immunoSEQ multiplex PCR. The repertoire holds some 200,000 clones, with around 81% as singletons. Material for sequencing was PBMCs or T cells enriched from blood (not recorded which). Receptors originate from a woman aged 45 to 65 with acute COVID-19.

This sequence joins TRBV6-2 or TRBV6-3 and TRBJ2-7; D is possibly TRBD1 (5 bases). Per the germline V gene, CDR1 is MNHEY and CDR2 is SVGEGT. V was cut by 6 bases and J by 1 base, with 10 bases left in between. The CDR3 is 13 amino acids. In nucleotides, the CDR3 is TGTGCCAGCAGCATCCAGGGTTCCTACGAGCAGTACTTC. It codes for CASSIQGSYEQYF.

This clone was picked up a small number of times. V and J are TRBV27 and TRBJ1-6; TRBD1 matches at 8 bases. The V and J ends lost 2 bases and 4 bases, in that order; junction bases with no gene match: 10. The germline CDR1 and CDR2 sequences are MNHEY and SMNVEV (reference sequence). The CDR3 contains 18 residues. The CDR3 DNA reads TGTGCCAGCAGTTTAAACCCACAGGGGGGCGGTTATAATTCACCCCTCCACTTT. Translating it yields CASSLNPQGGGYNSPLHF.

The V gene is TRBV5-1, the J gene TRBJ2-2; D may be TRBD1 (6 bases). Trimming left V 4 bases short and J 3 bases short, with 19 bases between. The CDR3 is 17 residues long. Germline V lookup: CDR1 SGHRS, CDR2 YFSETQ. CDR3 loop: CASSRKGGGADTGELFF. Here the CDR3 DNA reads TGCGCCAGCAGCCGCAAGGGTGGGGGCGCGGACACCGGGGAGCTGTTTTTT.

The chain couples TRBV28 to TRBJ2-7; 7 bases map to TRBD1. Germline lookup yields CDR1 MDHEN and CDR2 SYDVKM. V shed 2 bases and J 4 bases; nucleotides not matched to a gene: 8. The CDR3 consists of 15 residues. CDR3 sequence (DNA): TGTGCCAGCAGTTTACGGACAGGACTGATATACGAGCAGTACTTC. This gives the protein CASSLRTGLIYEQYF.

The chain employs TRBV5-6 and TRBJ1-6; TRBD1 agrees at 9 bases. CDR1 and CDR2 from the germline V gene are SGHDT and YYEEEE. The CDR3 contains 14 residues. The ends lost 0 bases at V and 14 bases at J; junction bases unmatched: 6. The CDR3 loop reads CASSLGGQGLTLHF. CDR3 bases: TGTGCCAGCAGCTTGGGGGGACAGGGTCTCACCCTCCACTTT.

The CDR3 DNA reads TGTGCCAGCAGCTTGCAGGGTACAGATACGCAGTATTTT. Its translation is CASSLQGTDTQYF. The V gene is TRBV11-3, the J gene TRBJ2-3; maybe TRBD1 (5 bases). Germline CDR1 reads SGHNT; CDR2 reads YENEEA. CDR3 length: 13 amino acids. V was cut by 3 bases and J by 3 bases, with 7 bases left in between. Full variable domain (remainder filled in from reference TRBV11-3 and TRBJ2-3): EAGVVQSPRYKIIEKKQPVAFWCNPISGHNTLYWYLQNLGQGPELLIRYENEEAVDDSQLPKDRFSAERLKGVDSTLKIQPAELGDSAVYLCASSLQGTDTQYFGPGTRLTVL.

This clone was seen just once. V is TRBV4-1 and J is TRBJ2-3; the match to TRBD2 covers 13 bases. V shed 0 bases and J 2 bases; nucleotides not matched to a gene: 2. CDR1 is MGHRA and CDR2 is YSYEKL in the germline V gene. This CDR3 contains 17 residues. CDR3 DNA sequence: TGCGCCAGCAGCCAAGACGGACTAGCGGGGGTCACAGATACGCAGTATTTT. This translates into CASSQDGLAGVTDTQYF.

CDR3 DNA sequence: TGTGCCAGCAGTCCAACTGCAGATACGCAGTATTTT. Encoded protein: CASSPTADTQYF. The V gene is TRBV12-3 or TRBV12-4, the J gene TRBJ2-3; D unresolved. Trimming stripped 5 bases from V and 4 bases from J, with 7 bases between. The CDR3 runs to 12 residues.

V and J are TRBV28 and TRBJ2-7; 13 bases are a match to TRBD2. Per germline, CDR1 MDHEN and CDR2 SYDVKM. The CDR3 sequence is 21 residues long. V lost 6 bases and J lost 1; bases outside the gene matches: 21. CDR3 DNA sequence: TGTGCCAGCAGAGGATCACAGGGCTCCGGGACTAGCGGGACTAATTCCTACGAGCAGTACTTC. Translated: CASRGSQGSGTSGTNSYEQYF. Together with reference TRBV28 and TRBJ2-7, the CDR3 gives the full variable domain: DVKVTQSSRYLVKRTGEKVFLECVQDMDHENMFWYRQDPGLGLRLIYFSYDVKMKEKGDIPEGYSVSREKKERFSLILESASTNQTSMYLCASRGSQGSGTSGTNSYEQYFGPGTRLTVT.

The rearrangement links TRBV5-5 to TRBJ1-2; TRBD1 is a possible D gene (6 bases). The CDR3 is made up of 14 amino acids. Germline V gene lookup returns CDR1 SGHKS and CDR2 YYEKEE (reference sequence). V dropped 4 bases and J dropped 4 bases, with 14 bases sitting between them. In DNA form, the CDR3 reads TGTGCCAGCAGCCCTACCACAGGGACCTATGGCTACACCTTC. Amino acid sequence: CASSPTTGTYGYTF.

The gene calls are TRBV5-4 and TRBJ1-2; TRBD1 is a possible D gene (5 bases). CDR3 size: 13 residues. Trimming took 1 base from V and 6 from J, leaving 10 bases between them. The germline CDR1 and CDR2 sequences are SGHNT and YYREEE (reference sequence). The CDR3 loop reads CASSLYRGNGYTF. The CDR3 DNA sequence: TGTGCCAGCAGCTTGTATCGGGGGAATGGCTACACCTTC.

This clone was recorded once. CDR3 sequence (DNA): TGTGCCAGCAGTGAGACCGGGACAGTCGGCATCGAGCAGTACTTC. This translates into CASSETGTVGIEQYF. V gene TRBV2 combines with J gene TRBJ2-7, with 7 bases identical to TRBD1. Germline CDR1 is SNHLY and CDR2 is FYNNEI. V was pared by 3 bases and J by 6 bases, with 11 bases of the junction left unmatched. This CDR3 is 15 amino acids long.

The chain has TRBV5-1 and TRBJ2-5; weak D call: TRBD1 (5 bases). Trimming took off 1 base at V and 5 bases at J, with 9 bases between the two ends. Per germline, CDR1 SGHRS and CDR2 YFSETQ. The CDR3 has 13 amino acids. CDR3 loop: CASSLWGWETQYF. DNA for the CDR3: TGCGCCAGCAGCTTGTGGGGCTGGGAGACCCAGTACTTC.

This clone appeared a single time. CDR3 in amino acids: CAWRDRVYTEAFF. The CDR3 DNA is TGTGCCTGGAGGGACAGGGTGTACACTGAAGCTTTCTTT. The chain carries TRBV30 and TRBJ1-1; TRBD1 matches at 8 bases. The CDR3 has 13 residues. After removal of 3 bases from V and 3 bases from J, the junction contained 3 bases not matched to a gene. Germline V gives CDR1 GTSNPN, CDR2 SVGIG (reference sequence).

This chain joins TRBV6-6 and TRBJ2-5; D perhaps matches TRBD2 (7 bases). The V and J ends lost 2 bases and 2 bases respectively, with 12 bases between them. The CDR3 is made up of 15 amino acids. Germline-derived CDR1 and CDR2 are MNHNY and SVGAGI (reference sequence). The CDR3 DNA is TGTGCCAGCAGTTACCGAGGGGGGGGGCAAGAGACCCAGTACTTC. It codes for CASSYRGGGQETQYF.

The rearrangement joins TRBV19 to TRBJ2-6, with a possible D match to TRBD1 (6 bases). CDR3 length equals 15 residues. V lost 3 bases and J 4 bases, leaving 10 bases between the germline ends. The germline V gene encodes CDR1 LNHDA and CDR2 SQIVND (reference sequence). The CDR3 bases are TGTGCCAGTAGTATGATGGGGGCCGGGGCCAACGTCCTGACTTTC. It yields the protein CASSMMGAGANVLTF.

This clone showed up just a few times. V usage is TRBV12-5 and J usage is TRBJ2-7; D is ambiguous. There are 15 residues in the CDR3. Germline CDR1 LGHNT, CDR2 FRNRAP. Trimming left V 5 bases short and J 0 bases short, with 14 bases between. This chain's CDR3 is CASGQTAAVSYEQYF. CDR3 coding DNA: TGTGCTAGTGGTCAGACTGCTGCCGTCTCCTACGAGCAGTACTTC. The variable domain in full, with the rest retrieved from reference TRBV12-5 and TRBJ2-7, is DARVTQTPRHKVTEMGQEVTMRCQPILGHNTVFWYRQTMMQGLELLAYFRNRAPLDDSGMPKDRFSAEMPDATLATLKIQPSEPRDSAVYFCASGQTAAVSYEQYFGPGTRLTVT.

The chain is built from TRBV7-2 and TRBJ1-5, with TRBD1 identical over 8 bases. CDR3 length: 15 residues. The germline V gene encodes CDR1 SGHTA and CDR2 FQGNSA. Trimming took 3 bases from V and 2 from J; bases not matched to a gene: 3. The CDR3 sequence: CASSFQGAGNQPQHF. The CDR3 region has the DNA TGTGCCAGCAGCTTCCAGGGGGCCGGCAATCAGCCCCAGCATTTT.

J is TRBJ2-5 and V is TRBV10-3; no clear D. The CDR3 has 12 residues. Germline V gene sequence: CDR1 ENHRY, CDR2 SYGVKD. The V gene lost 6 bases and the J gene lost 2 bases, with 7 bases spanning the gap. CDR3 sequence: CAISSQQETQYF. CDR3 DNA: TGTGCCATCAGCTCACAGCAAGAGACCCAGTACTTC.

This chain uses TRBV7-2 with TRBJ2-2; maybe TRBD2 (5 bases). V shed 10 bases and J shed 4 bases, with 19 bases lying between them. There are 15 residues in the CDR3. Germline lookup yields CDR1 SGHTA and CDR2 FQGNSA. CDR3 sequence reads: CAIVTPGSSTGELFF. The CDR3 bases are TGTGCCATCGTAACCCCGGGATCGAGCACCGGGGAGCTGTTTTTT. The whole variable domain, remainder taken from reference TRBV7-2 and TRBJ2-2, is GAGVSQSPSNKVTEKGKDVELRCDPISGHTALYWYRQSLGQGLEFLIYFQGNSAPDKSGLPSDRFSAERTGGSVSTLTIQRTQQEDSAVYLCAIVTPGSSTGELFFGEGSRLTVL.

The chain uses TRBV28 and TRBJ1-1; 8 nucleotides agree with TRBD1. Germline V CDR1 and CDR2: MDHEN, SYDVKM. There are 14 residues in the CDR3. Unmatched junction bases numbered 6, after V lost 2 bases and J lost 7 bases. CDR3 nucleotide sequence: TGTGCCAGCAGTTTACGACAGGGGACCTTTGAAGCTTTCTTT. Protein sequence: CASSLRQGTFEAFF. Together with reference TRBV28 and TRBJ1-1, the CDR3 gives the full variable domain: DVKVTQSSRYLVKRTGEKVFLECVQDMDHENMFWYRQDPGLGLRLIYFSYDVKMKEKGDIPEGYSVSREKKERFSLILESASTNQTSMYLCASSLRQGTFEAFFGQGTRLTVV.

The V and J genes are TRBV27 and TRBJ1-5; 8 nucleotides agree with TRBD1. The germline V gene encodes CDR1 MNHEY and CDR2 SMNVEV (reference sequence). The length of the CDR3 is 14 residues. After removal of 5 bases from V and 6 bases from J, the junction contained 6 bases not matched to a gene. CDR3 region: CASSPSGGFQPQHF. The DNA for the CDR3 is TGTGCCAGCAGTCCCTCAGGGGGCTTTCAGCCCCAGCATTTT.

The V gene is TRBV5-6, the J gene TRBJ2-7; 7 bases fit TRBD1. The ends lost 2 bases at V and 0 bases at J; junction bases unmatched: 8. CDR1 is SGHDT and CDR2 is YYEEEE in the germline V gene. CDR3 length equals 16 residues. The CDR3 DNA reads TGTGCCAGCAGCTTAGACCTCCGGGACAGCTCCTACGAGCAGTACTTC. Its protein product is CASSLDLRDSSYEQYF.

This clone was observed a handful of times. This chain's CDR3 is CASSRTVTGANSGNTIYF. The CDR3 region has the DNA TGCGCCAGCAGCCGGACTGTTACAGGGGCGAACTCTGGAAACACCATATATTTT. The rearrangement joins TRBV5-1 to TRBJ1-3; 7 bases are shared with TRBD1. Germline V gives CDR1 SGHRS, CDR2 YFSETQ. V was clipped by 4 bases and J by 0 bases; unmatched bases: 13. CDR3 length: 18 residues.

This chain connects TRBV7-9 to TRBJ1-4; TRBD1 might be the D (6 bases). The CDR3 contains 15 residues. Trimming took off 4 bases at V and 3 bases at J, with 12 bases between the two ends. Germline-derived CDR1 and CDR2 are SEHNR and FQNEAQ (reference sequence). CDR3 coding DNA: TGTGCCAGCAGCTCCGGACAGACACCTAATGAAAAACTGTTTTTT. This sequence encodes CASSSGQTPNEKLFF.